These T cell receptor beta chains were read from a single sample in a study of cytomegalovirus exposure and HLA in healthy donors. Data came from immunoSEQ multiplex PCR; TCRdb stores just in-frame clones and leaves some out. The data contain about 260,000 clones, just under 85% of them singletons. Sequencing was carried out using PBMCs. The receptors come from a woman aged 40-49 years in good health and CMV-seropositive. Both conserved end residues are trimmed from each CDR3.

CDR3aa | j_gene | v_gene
ASSGLGQGNQPQH | TRBJ1-5 | TRBV6-1
ASSYTREGSNEQF | TRBJ2-1 | TRBV6-5
ASSPHIGPNTEAF | TRBJ1-1 | TRBV6-5
ASSETQTAAKGQPQH | TRBJ1-5 | TRBV4-2
AISGGGTEAF | TRBJ1-1 | TRBV10-3
ASSQKQGEQY | TRBJ2-7 | TRBV21-1
ASSPAQGSEKLF | TRBJ1-4 | TRBV18
ASSPREGGRYEQY | TRBJ2-7 | TRBV28
ASSKGTSGYNEQF | TRBJ2-1 | TRBV7-3
ASSVSSGQGATEAF | TRBJ1-1 | TRBV9
ASSQVDRAEAF | TRBJ1-1 | TRBV4-3
ASSLPGLEQF | TRBJ2-1 | TRBV7-3
ASSQRTGSTGELF | TRBJ2-2 | TRBV28
ASSPQGQGILGEQY | TRBJ2-7 | TRBV5-1
ASSIEQGPYEQY | TRBJ2-7 | TRBV19
ASSLGTGAHTGELF | TRBJ2-2 | TRBV7-9
ASSLDGLLAGGETQY | TRBJ2-5 | TRBV11-3
ASSSQLTGQPQH | TRBJ1-5 | TRBV6-5
ASSPSTGTYNEQF | TRBJ2-1 | TRBV7-2
ASSRGTGGPLSQPQH | TRBJ1-5 | TRBV19